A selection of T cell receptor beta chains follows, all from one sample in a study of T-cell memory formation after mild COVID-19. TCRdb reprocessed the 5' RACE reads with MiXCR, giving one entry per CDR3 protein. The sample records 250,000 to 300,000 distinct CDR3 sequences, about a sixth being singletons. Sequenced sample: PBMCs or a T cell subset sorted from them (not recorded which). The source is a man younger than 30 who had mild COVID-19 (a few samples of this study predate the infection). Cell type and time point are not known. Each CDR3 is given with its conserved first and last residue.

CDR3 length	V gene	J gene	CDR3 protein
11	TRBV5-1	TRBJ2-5	CASAQRETQYF
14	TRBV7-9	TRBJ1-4	CASSLDTANEKLFF
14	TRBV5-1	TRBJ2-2	CASSLGPTGPQLFF
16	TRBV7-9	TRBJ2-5	CASSLASVGYQETQYF
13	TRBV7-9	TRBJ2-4	CASSLQGKNIQYF
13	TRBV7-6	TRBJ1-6	CASSLEKDSPLHF
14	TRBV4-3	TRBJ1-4	CASSHGTLSEKLFF
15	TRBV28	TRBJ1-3	CASSLSQGTGNTIYF
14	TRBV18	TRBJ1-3	CASSPQVSGNTIYF
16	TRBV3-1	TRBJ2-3	CASSQEASGGTDTQYF
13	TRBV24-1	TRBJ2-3	CATEGQGADTQYF
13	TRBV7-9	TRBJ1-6	CASSLGGSSPLHF
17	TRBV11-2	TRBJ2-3	CASSLGVGYISTDTQYF
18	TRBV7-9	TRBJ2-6	CASSFPVAVTSGANVLTF
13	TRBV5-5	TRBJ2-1	CASSWQGHNEQFF
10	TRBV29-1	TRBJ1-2	CSVFREGYTF
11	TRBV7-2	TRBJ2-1	CGSGGANEQFF
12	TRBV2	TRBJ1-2	CASSARGGGYTF